Here is one TCR beta chain with its context. In the same sample, other DNA sequences code for this CDR3. The sample comes from a study of cytomegalovirus exposure and HLA in healthy donors. Primers included in the PCR were 60 Vbeta and 13 Jbeta primers. Assay used: immunoSEQ multiplex PCR; TCRdb lists only in-frame clones, some missing. The data contain roughly 180,000 clones, 65% to 90% of them seen just once; the ten biggest clones take up around 1.2%. The V end was cut by 11 bases, the J end by 0 bases, with 8 bases between. The CDR3 is 12 residues long. CDR1 and CDR2 (germline): MNHEY, SMNVEV (reference sequence).

Sequenced material: PBMCs. This TCR was recovered from a girl aged 2 to 9 in good health and CMV-seropositive. The V gene is TRBV27, the J gene TRBJ2-1, with no clear D. The CDR3 spells CAAYDSYNEQFF. The CDR3 DNA sequence: TGTGCCGCCTACGACTCCTACAATGAGCAGTTCTTC.